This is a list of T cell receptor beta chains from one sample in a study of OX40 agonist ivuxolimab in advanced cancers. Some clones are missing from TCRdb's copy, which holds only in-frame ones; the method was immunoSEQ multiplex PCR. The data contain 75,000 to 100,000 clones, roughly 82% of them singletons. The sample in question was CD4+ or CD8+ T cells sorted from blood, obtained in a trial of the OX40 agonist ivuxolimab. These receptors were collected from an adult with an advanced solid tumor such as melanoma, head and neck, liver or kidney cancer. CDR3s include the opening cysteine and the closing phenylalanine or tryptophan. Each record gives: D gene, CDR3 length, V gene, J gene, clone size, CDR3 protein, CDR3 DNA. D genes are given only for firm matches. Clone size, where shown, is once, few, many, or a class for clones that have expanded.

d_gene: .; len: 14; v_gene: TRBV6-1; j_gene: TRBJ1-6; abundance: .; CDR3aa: CASRGQTHNSPLHF; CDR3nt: TGTGCCAGCAGAGGACAGACTCATAATTCACCCCTCCACTTT
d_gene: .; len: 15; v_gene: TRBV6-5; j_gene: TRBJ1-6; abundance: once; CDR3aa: CASSYGEGYNSPLHF; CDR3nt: TGTGCCAGCAGTTACGGGGAAGGCTATAATTCACCCCTCCACTTT
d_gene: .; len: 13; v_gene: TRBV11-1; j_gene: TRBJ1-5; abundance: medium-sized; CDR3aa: CASSLDSNQPQHF; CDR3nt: TGTGCCAGCAGCCTCGACAGCAATCAGCCCCAGCATTTT
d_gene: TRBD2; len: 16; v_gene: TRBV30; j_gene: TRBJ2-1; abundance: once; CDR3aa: CAWSALGRGGYNEQFF; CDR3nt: TGTGCCTGGAGTGCGTTAGGGCGGGGGGGGTACAATGAGCAGTTCTTC
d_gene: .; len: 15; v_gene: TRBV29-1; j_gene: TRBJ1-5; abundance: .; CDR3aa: CSVDGAGNDNQPQHF; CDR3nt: TGCAGCGTTGATGGGGCAGGGAACGACAATCAGCCCCAGCATTTT
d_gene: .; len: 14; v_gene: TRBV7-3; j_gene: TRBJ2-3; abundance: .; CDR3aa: CASSYDRYTDTQYF; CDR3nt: TGTGCCAGCAGCTATGACAGATACACAGATACGCAGTATTTT
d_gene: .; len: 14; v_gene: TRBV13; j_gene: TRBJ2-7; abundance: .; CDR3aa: CASSPRQESYEQYF; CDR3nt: TGTGCCAGCAGCCCCCGGCAGGAGTCCTACGAGCAGTACTTC
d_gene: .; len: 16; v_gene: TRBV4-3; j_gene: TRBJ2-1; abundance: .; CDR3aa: CASSQDSGASYNEQFF; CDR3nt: TGCGCCAGCAGCCAAGATTCCGGGGCGTCCTACAATGAGCAGTTCTTC
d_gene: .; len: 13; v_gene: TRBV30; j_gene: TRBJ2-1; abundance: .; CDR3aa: CAWSVAYRGEQFF; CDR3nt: TGTGCCTGGAGTGTAGCTTATAGGGGAGAGCAGTTCTTC
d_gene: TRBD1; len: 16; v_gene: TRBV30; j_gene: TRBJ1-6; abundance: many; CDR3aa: CAWIEGRGLYNSPLHF; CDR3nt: TGTGCCTGGATCGAGGGGAGGGGGCTCTATAATTCACCCCTCCACTTT
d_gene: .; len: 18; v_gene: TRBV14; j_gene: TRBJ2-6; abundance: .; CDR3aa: CASSQEKGSLSGANVLTF; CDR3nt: TGTGCCAGCAGCCAAGAGAAGGGTTCCCTCTCTGGGGCCAACGTCCTGACTTTC
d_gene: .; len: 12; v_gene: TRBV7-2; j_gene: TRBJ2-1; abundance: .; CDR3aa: CASSLDYNEQFF; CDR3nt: TGTGCCAGCAGCTTAGATTACAATGAGCAGTTCTTC
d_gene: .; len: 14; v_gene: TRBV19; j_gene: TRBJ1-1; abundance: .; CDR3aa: CASSIGRLSTEAFF; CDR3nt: TGTGCCAGTAGTATAGGACGACTCAGCACTGAAGCTTTCTTT
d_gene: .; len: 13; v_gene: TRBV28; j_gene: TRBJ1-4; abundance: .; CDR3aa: CASTPGGNEKLFF; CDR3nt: TGTGCCAGCACCCCCGGGGGTAATGAAAAACTGTTTTTT
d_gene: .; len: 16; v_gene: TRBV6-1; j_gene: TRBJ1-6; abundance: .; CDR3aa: CASSEGEGSYNSPLHF; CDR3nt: TGTGCCAGCAGTGAAGGCGAGGGCTCCTATAATTCACCCCTCCACTTT
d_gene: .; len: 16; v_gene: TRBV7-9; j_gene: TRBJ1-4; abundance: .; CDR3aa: CASSLSRMREGEKLFF; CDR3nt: TGTGCCAGCAGCTTAAGTCGGATGAGGGAGGGAGAAAAACTGTTTTTT
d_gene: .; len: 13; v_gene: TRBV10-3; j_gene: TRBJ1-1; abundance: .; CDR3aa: CAISEQENTEAFF; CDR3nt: TGTGCCATCAGTGAGCAGGAGAACACTGAAGCTTTCTTT
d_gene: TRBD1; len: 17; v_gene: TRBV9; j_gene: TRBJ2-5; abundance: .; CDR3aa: CASSVGSKGANRETQYF; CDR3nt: TGTGCCAGCAGCGTAGGATCTAAGGGGGCGAATCGGGAGACCCAGTACTTC
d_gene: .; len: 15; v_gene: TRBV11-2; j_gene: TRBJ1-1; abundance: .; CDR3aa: CASSSSDRPNTEAFF; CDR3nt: TGTGCCAGCAGCTCCTCGGACAGACCGAACACTGAAGCTTTCTTT
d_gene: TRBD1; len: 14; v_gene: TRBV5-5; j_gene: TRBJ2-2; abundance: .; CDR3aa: CASSPKQGSGELFF; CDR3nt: TGTGCCAGCAGCCCAAAACAGGGGTCCGGGGAGCTGTTTTTT
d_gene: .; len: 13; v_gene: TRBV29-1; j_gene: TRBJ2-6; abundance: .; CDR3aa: CSVVGSGANVLTF; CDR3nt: TGCAGCGTTGTTGGCTCTGGGGCCAACGTCCTGACTTTC
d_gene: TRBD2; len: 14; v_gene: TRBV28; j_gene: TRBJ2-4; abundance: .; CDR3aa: CASSNRAGGNIQYF; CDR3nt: TGTGCCAGCAGTAACAGGGCGGGGGGAAACATTCAGTACTTC
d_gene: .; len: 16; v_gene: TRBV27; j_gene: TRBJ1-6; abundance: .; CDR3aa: CASRTVLRSYNSPLHF; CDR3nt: TGTGCCAGCAGGACGGTCCTTCGATCCTATAATTCACCCCTCCACTTT
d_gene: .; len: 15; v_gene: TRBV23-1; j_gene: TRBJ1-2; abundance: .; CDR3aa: CASSPRCIFDYGYTF; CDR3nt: TGCGCCAGCAGTCCACGCTGTATTTTTGACTATGGCTACACCTTC
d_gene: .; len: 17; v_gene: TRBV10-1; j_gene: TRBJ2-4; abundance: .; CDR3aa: CASSESRLGRGRNIQYF; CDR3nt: TGCGCCAGCAGTGAGTCGAGATTAGGCAGGGGCAGAAACATTCAGTACTTC
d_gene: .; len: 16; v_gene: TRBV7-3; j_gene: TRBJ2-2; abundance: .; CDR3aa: CASSPVRGRNTGELFF; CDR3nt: TGTGCCAGCAGCCCGGTACGCGGGCGGAACACCGGGGAGCTGTTTTTT
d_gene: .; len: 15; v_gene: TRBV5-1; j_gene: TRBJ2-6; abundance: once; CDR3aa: CASSLSKQGANVLTF; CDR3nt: TGCGCCAGCAGCTTGTCAAAGCAGGGGGCCAACGTCCTGACTTTC
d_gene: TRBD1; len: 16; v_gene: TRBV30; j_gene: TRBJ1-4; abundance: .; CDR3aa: CAWAGTGAPLGEKLFF; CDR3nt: TGTGCCTGGGCCGGGACAGGAGCCCCATTGGGTGAAAAACTGTTTTTT
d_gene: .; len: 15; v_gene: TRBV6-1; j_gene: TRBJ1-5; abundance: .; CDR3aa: CASRRRYGDDQPQHF; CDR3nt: TGTGCCAGCAGGCGGCGGTACGGGGACGATCAGCCCCAGCATTTT
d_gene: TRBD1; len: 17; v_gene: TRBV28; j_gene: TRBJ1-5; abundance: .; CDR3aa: CASSLPRTGTSNQPQHF; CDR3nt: TGTGCCAGCAGTTTACCCCGGACAGGGACAAGCAATCAGCCCCAGCATTTT
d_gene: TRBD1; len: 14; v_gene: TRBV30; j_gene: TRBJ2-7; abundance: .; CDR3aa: CAWGPGTGNYEQYF; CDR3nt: TGTGCCTGGGGACCCGGGACAGGGAACTACGAGCAGTACTTC
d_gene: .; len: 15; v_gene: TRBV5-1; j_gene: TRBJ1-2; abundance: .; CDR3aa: CASSPRRGRGYGYTF; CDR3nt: TGCGCCAGCAGCCCTAGGCGGGGGCGAGGCTATGGCTACACCTTC
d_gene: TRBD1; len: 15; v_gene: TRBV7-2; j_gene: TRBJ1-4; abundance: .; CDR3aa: CASTLPGQGNEKLFF; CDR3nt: TGTGCCAGCACCCTACCGGGACAGGGGAATGAAAAACTGTTTTTT
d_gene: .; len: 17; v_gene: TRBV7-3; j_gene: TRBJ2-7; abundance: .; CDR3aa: CASSLFPGLDSSYEQYF; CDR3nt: TGTGCCAGCAGCTTATTTCCCGGCCTAGATTCTTCCTACGAGCAGTACTTC
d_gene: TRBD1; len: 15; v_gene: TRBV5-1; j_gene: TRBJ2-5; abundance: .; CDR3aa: CASSLEGQGGETQYF; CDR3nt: TGCGCCAGCAGCTTGGAAGGACAGGGCGGTGAGACCCAGTACTTC
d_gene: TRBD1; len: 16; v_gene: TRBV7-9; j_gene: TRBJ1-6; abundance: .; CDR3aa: CASSLLTGGDNSPLHF; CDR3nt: TGTGCCAGCAGCTTATTGACAGGGGGCGATAATTCACCCCTCCACTTT
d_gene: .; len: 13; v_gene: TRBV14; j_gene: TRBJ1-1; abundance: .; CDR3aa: CASSQVRRGEAFF; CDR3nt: TGTGCCAGCAGCCAAGTGAGACGGGGTGAAGCTTTCTTT
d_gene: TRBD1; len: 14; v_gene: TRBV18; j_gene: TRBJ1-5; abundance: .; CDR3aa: CASSPRQGNQPQHF; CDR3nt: TGTGCCAGCTCACCCAGACAGGGAAATCAGCCCCAGCATTTT
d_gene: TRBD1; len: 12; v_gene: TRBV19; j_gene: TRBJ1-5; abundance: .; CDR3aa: CASRQGHQPQHF; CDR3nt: TGTGCCAGCAGACAGGGGCATCAGCCCCAGCATTTT
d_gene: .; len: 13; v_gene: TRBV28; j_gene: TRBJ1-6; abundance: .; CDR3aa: CASFRAHNSPLHF; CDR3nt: TGTGCCAGCTTCCGGGCTCATAATTCACCCCTCCACTTT
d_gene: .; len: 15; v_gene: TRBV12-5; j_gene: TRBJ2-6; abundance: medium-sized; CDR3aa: CASGFGGTGANVLTF; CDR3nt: TGTGCTAGTGGTTTTGGGGGGACTGGGGCCAACGTCCTGACTTTC
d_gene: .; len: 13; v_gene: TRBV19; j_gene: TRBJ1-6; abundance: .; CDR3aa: CASRQGGDSPLHF; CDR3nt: TGTGCCAGTAGACAGGGAGGGGATTCACCCCTCCACTTT
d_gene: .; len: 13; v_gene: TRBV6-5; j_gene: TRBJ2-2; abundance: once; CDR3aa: CASSYSFLRELFF; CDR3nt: TGTGCCAGCAGTTACTCGTTCCTCCGGGAGCTGTTTTTT
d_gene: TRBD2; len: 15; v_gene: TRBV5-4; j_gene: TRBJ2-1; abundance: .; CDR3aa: CASSLRRGYLDEQFF; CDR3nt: TGTGCCAGCAGCTTGAGGCGGGGGTACCTCGATGAGCAGTTCTTC
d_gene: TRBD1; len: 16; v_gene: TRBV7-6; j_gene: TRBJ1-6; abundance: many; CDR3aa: CASSLAGTVGNSPLHF; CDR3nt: TGTGCCAGCAGCTTAGCGGGGACAGTGGGCAATTCACCCCTCCACTTT
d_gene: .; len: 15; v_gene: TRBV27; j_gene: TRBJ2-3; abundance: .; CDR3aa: CASSLDSGRRDTQYF; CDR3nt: TGTGCCAGCAGTTTAGATTCTGGGCGAAGGGATACGCAGTATTTT
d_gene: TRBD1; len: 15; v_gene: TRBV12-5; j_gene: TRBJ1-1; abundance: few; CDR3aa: CASGLNSGGRTEAFF; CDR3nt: TGTGCTAGTGGTTTGAACTCAGGGGGCAGAACTGAAGCTTTCTTT
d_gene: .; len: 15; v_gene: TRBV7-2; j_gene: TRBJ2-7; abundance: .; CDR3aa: CASSLVGHLSYEQYF; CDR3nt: TGTGCCAGCAGCTTAGTGGGACACCTCTCCTACGAGCAGTACTTC
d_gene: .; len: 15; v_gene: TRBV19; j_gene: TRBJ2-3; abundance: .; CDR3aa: CASSMVSASTDTQYF; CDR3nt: TGTGCCAGTAGTATGGTCAGTGCTAGCACAGATACGCAGTATTTT
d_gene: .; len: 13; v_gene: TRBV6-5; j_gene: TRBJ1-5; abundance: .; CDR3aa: CASSSRGARPQHF; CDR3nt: TGTGCCAGCAGTTCCCGGGGGGCTCGGCCCCAGCATTTT
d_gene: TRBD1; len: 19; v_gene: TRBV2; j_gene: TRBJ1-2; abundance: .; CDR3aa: CASSAPEGVGQGHNYGYTF; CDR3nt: TGTGCCAGCAGTGCTCCGGAGGGAGTTGGACAGGGGCATAACTATGGCTACACCTTC
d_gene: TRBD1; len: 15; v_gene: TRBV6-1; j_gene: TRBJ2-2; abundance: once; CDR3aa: CASRGQATNTGELFF; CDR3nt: TGTGCCAGCAGGGGACAGGCGACGAACACCGGGGAGCTGTTTTTT
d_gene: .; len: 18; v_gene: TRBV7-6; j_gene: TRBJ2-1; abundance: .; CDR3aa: CASSLGEPGTFSYNEQFF; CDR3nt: TGTGCCAGCAGCTTAGGCGAGCCCGGGACATTTTCCTACAATGAGCAGTTCTTC
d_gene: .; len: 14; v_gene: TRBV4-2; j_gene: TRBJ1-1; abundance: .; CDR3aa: CASSVTEMNIEAFF; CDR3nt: TGTGCCAGCAGCGTGACAGAAATGAACATTGAAGCTTTCTTT
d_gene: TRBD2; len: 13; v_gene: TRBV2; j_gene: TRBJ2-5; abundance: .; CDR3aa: CASSDGGGETQYF; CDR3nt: TGTGCCAGCAGCGACGGCGGGGGGGAGACCCAGTACTTC
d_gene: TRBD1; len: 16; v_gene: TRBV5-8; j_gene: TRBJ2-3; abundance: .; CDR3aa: CASSHGTGEGSDTQYF; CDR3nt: TGTGCCAGCAGCCACGGGACAGGGGAAGGATCAGATACGCAGTATTTT